This T cell receptor beta chain stems from a study of vaccination effects on CD4 cells after COVID-19. Profiled with immunoSEQ multiplex PCR; TCRdb holds only in-frame clones, not every one. There are approximately 83,000 clones in the sample; over 70% occur only once, and under 1.2% lies in the top ten. After expansion with viral peptide pools in the ViraFEST assay, antigen-specific CD4+ T cells were sequenced. Cells that had been cultured for about 10 days were the source of isolated CD4+ T cells. Participants got two doses of BNT162b2 or mRNA-1273 vaccine. Vaccinated recipients, who were negative for nucleocapsid antibodies, had no history of SARS-CoV-2 infection. Worth noting for this clone: Its antigen is not known.

Sequencing was performed on CD4+ T cells from PBMCs cultured with HCoV-OC43 spike peptides, taken after COVID-19 vaccination. The subset here: HCoV-OC43 spike overlapping peptide pool stimulation. The origin of this receptor is a human donor who received a COVID-19 vaccine.

In DNA form, the CDR3 reads TGTGCCAGCAGAGAGGCAGTTGTTTCCAATCAGCCCCAGCATTTT. Protein sequence: CASREAVVSNQPQHF. This chain joins TRBV6-5 and TRBJ1-5, with D unresolved. Deletions cut 6 bases from V and 3 bases from J, with 15 bases between. Germline V gene sequence: CDR1 MNHEY, CDR2 SVGAGI. The CDR3 extends over 15 amino acids.